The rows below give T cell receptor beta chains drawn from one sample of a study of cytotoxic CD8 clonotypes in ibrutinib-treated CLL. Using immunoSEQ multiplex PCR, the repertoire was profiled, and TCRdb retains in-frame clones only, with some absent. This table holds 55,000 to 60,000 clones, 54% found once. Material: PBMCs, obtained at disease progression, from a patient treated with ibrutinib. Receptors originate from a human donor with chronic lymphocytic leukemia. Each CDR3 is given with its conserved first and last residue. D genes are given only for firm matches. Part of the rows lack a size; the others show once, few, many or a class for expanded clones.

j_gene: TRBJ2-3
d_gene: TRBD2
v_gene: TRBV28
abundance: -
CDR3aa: CASSPGLATDTQYF
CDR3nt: TGTGCCAGCAGCCCGGGACTAGCAACAGATACGCAGTATTTT

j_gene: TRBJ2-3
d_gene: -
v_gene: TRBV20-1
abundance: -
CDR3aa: CSAMAPDTQYF
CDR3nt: TGCAGTGCTATGGCGCCAGATACGCAGTATTTT

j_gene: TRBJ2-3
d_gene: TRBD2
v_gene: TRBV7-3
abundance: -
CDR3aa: CASSFWLAGGQDTQYF
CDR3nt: TGTGCCAGCAGCTTTTGGCTAGCGGGAGGGCAAGATACGCAGTATTTT

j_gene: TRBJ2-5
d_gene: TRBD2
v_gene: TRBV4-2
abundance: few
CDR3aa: CASSGESGGKTQYF
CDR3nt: TGTGCCAGCAGCGGGGAATCGGGAGGAAAGACCCAGTACTTC

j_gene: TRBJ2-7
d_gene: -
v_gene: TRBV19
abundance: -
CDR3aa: CASSQTSYEQYF
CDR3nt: TGTGCCAGTAGCCAAACTAGCTACGAGCAGTACTTC

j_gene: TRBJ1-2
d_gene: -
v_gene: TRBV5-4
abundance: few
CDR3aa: CASSPEVGYGYTF
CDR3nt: TGTGCCAGCAGCCCGGAGGTGGGCTATGGCTACACCTTC

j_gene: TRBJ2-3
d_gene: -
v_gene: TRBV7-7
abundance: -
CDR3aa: CASSSRRADTQYF
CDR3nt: TGTGCCAGCAGCTCCCGCAGGGCAGATACGCAGTATTTT

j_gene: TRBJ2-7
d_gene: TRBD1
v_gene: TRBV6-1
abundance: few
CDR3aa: CASRNPGQGDYEQYF
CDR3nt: TGTGCCAGCAGAAATCCGGGACAGGGGGACTACGAGCAGTACTTC

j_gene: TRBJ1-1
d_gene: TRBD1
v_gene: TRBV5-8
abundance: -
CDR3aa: CASSLGTGNIMNTEAFF
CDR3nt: TGTGCCAGCTCCTTAGGGACAGGGAATATCATGAACACTGAAGCTTTCTTT

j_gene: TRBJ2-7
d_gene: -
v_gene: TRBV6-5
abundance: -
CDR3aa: CASSYSGRRYEQYF
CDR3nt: TGTGCCAGCAGTTACTCCGGTAGAAGGTACGAGCAGTACTTC

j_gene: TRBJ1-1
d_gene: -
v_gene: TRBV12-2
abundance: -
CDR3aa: CASRSRPVGRSTEAFF
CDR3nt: TGTGCAAGTCGCTCACGTCCGGTGGGCCGGAGCACTGAAGCTTTCTTT

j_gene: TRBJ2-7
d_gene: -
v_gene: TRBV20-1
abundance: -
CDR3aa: CSARVGGEQYF
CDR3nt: TGCAGTGCTAGAGTAGGGGGGGAACAGTACTTC

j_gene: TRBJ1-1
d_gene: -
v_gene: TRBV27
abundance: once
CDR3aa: CASSLGTEAFF
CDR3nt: TGTGCCAGCAGTTTAGGGACTGAAGCTTTCTTT

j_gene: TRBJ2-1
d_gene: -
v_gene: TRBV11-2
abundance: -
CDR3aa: CASSLELWAEQFF
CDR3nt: TGTGCCAGCAGCTTAGAACTTTGGGCTGAGCAGTTCTTC

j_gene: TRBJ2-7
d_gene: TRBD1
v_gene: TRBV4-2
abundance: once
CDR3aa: CASSRDRGREQYF
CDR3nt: TGTGCCAGCAGCCGGGACAGGGGGAGAGAGCAGTACTTC

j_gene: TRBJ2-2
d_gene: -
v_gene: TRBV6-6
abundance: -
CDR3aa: CASSYSRENTGELFF
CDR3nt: TGTGCCAGCAGTTACTCGAGGGAGAACACCGGGGAGCTGTTTTTT

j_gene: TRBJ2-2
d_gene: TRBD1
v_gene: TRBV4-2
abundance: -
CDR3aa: CASSQESSYRGRDTGELFF
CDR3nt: TGTGCCAGCAGCCAGGAGTCCTCTTACAGGGGGCGGGACACCGGGGAGCTGTTTTTT

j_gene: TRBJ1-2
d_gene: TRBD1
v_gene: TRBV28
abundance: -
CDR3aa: CASSSSGGLGYTF
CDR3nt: TGTGCCAGCAGTTCCTCAGGGGGGTTAGGCTACACCTTC

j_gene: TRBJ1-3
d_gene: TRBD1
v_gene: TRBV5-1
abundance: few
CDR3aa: CASSLGGTGSSGNTIYF
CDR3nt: TGCGCCAGCAGCTTGGGTGGGACAGGGAGCTCTGGAAACACCATATATTTT

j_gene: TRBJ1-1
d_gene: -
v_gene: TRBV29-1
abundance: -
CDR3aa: CSVEVGRTEAFF
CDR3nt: TGCAGCGTTGAAGTTGGGCGGACTGAAGCTTTCTTT

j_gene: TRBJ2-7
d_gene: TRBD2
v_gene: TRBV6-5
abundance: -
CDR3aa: CASSPGIAGALGYF
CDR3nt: TGTGCCAGCAGTCCGGGAATAGCGGGGGCCCTGGGGTACTTC

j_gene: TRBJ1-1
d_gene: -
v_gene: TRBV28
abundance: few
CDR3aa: CASSLADEAFF
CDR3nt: TGTGCCAGCAGTTTAGCCGATGAAGCTTTCTTT